This is a list of T cell receptor beta chains from one sample in a study of monozygotic twins with inflammatory bowel disease. TCRdb reprocessed the 5' RACE reads and keeps a single row for each CDR3 protein, giving no DNA. The sample totals 400,000 or so distinct CDR3 sequences; its top ten clones hold about 2.4%. Source material: blood. The receptors were sampled from a human donor with ulcerative colitis or Crohn's disease, or a healthy co-twin of an affected twin (not recorded which). The CDR3 runs from the conserved cysteine through the conserved F or W.

CDR3 length	V gene	J gene	CDR3 protein
16	TRBV19	TRBJ2-4	CASSGGRTLAKNIQYF
15	TRBV7-2	TRBJ1-5	CASRAGTGAGQPQHF
14	TRBV5-6	TRBJ1-3	CASSSWASGNTIYF
13	TRBV5-1	TRBJ2-4	CASSSGQGGMQYF
14	TRBV7-2	TRBJ1-1	CASRTATMNTEAFF
13	TRBV15	TRBJ2-7	CATSTLGVYEQYF
13	TRBV7-8	TRBJ2-5	CASSLGTSVPADF
16	TRBV27	TRBJ2-3	CASRPIVAGEADTQYF
15	TRBV19	TRBJ1-5	CASSNLDRGNQPQHF
14	TRBV27	TRBJ2-7	CASRGTLASYEQYF
16	TRBV20-1	TRBJ2-1	CSARPQTSGAFNEQFF
16	TRBV7-2	TRBJ2-3	CASSLAGSTPENTQYF
17	TRBV7-8	TRBJ1-1	CASSLVGPTKRGGEAFF
15	TRBV7-6	TRBJ1-2	CASSALQGFYSSYTF
14	TRBV2	TRBJ1-5	CASRGLGEGQPQHF
12	TRBV6-2/TRBV6-3	TRBJ2-3	CASSGGRDTQYF
17	TRBV7-9	TRBJ1-1	CASSFITGTGGNTEAFF
14	TRBV28	TRBJ1-4	CASSTRQAGQKLFF
16	TRBV4-2	TRBJ2-7	CASSHGLDRETYEQYF
13	TRBV7-9	TRBJ2-7	CASSSRGTYEQYF
14	TRBV6-6	TRBJ2-4	CASIPSGGAFVQYF
16	TRBV5-1	TRBJ1-1	CASSLGQGRPNTEAFF
14	TRBV12-3/TRBV12-4	TRBJ2-5	CASSFGGSQETQYF
17	TRBV30	TRBJ2-4	CAWRVGALTQAKNIQYF
14	TRBV5-6	TRBJ1-1	CASSFLETGTEAFF
15	TRBV20-1	TRBJ1-2	CSASSGDSPNYGYTF
16	TRBV5-4	TRBJ2-6	CASSRGGGTGANVLTF
13	TRBV7-6	TRBJ1-2	CASSGTSSGGYTF
14	TRBV24-1	TRBJ1-5	CATSDSHVNQPQHF
18	TRBV29-1	TRBJ2-3	CSAARGSRGEGKSDTQYF
12	TRBV7-9	TRBJ2-1	CASSLAGGPKFF
15	TRBV7-3	TRBJ2-1	CASSLTSGSGNEQFF
14	TRBV18	TRBJ2-1	CASSPVLSYNEQFF
16	TRBV7-2	TRBJ2-3	CASRPGLAGGRDTQYF
17	TRBV6-1	TRBJ2-2	CASRPDGYPANTGELFF
16	TRBV20-1	TRBJ2-4	CSAVGLAGLAKNIQYF
14	TRBV20-1	TRBJ2-1	CSAPTGLVSNEQFF